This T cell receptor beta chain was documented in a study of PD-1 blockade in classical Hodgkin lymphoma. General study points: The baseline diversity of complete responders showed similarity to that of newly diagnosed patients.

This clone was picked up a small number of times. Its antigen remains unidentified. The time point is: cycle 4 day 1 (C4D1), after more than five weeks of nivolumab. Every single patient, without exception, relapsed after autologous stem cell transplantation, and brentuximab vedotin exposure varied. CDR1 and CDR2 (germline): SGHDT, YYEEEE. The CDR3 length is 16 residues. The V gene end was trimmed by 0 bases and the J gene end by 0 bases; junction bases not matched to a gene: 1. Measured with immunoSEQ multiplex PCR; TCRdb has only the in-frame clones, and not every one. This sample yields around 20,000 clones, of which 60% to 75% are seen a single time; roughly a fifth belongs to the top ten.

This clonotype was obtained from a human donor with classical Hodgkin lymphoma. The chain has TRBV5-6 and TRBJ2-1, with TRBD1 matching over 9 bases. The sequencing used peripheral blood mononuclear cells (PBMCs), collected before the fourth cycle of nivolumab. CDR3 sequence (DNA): TGTGCCAGCAGCTTGGCGACAGGGGGCTCCTACAATGAGCAGTTCTTC. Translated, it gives CASSLATGGSYNEQFF. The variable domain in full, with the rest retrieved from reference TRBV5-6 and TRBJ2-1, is DAGVTQSPTHLIKTRGQQVTLRCSPKSGHDTVSWYQQALGQGPQFIFQYYEEEERQRGNFPDRFSGHQFPNYSSELNVNALLLGDSALYLCASSLATGGSYNEQFFGPGTRLTVL.